These 32 T cell receptor beta chains originate from one sample sequenced in a study of CD8+ T cells in alopecia areata listed by TCRdb under 2018. The library came from the immunoSEQ multiplex PCR assay. RNA was extracted from all samples and reverse transcribed into cDNA, which served as template for TCR sequencing. TCRdb stores this immuneACCESS table with in-frame sequences only. Part of the clones is absent; in the studies checked, under half of the shortfall reflects unresolved V genes, and no reason is known for the rest. The sample yields under 200,000 clones; 55% to 75% were counted once. The ten largest clones take up 0.9% to 1% of the sample. In the paper's terms, the time point label means: about 4 weeks on oral tofacitinib. The meaning of the sample's treatment or condition label: oral pan-JAK inhibitor, 5-10 mg twice daily. The sample was CD4+ T cells sorted from blood, taken at week 4, from a patient treated with tofacitinib. These receptors were collected from a human donor with alopecia areata.

Written as DNA, the CDR3 is TGTGCCAGCAGTTTATCAGGGGGCTACGAGCAGTACTTC. It yields the protein CASSLSGGYEQYF. The chain couples TRBV27 to TRBJ2-7; weak D call: TRBD1 (6 bases). V lost 0 bases and J 3 bases, leaving 6 bases between the germline ends. The CDR3 contains 13 residues. Germline CDR1 MNHEY, CDR2 SMNVEV (reference sequence).

The genes are TRBV4-2 and TRBJ2-2, with a weak D call TRBD2 (6 bases). Trimming cost V 5 bases and J 5 bases, with 12 bases left between them. This CDR3 spans 14 amino acids. CDR1 is LGHNA, CDR2 YNFKEQ, per germline. The CDR3 DNA is TGTGCCAGCAGCATGACGGGGGAGACCGGGGAGCTGTTTTTT. This translates into CASSMTGETGELFF.

This clone was detected only a few times. This rearrangement joins TRBV5-4 to TRBJ1-2; TRBD1 agrees at 7 bases. CDR3 length: 15 residues. In germline, CDR1 is SGHNT, CDR2 YYREEE (reference sequence). The J segment lost 5 bases and the V segment lost 5 bases, leaving 12 bases of the junction unmatched. CDR3 coding DNA: TGTGCCAGCAGACCAGGGATCGACAGGGATTATGGCTACACCTTC. Translated: CASRPGIDRDYGYTF.

This clone was recorded a few times. The chain uses TRBV29-1 and TRBJ2-5, with TRBD1 matching over 9 bases. Germline values: CDR1 SQVTM, CDR2 ANQGSEA. This CDR3 has 12 amino acids. This CDR3 is CSINRGRETQYF. The CDR3, as DNA: TGCAGTATCAACAGGGGGCGAGAGACCCAGTACTTC.

The gene calls are TRBV19 and TRBJ1-1, with D unresolved. Germline lookup yields CDR1 LNHDA and CDR2 SQIVND (reference sequence). The CDR3 consists of 14 residues. The ends were cut back, 9 bases at V and 6 bases at J, with 20 bases in the middle. The CDR3 loop is CASNVRRPGAEAFF. In nucleotides, the CDR3 is TGTGCCAGCAATGTGCGCCGACCAGGAGCTGAAGCTTTCTTT.

This clone was seen many times. The chain carries TRBV19 and TRBJ2-1, with 9 nucleotides matching TRBD1. This CDR3 has 18 amino acids. Germline values: CDR1 LNHDA, CDR2 SQIVND (reference sequence). The J segment lost 8 bases and the V segment lost 5 bases, leaving 19 bases of the junction unmatched. For the CDR3, the DNA is TGTGCCAGTAGTGTACTCGGGGAAGCGGGACAGGGCTTCGATGAGCAGTTCTTC. It yields the protein CASSVLGEAGQGFDEQFF.

The chain has TRBV30 and TRBJ1-1; no clear D. Germline CDR1 is GTSNPN and CDR2 is SVGIG (reference sequence). The V and J ends lost 1 base and 6 bases respectively, with 9 bases between them. This CDR3 has 12 residues. The chain's CDR3 is CAWSGDPPEAFF. The CDR3 coding sequence is TGTGCCTGGAGTGGTGACCCACCTGAAGCTTTCTTT. Supplemented by reference TRBV30 and TRBJ1-1, the full variable domain reads SQTIHQWPATLVQPVGSPLSLECTVEGTSNPNLYWYRQAAGRGLQLLFYSVGIGQISSEVPQNLSASRPQDRQFILSSKKLLLSDSGFYLCAWSGDPPEAFFGQGTRLTVV.

This clone was counted only a few times. The rearrangement links TRBV13 to TRBJ2-5; D is possibly TRBD1 (6 bases). The V gene lost 3 bases and the J gene lost 5 bases, with 10 bases spanning the gap. CDR3 size: 13 residues. Germline V CDR1 and CDR2: PRHDT, FYEKMQ (reference sequence). The CDR3 loop reads CASSFRGGETQYF. Here the CDR3 DNA reads TGTGCCAGCAGCTTCAGGGGCGGGGAGACCCAGTACTTC.

This clone was seen only a few times. The chain employs TRBV20-1 and TRBJ2-7; no clear D gene. Between the trimmed V and J ends, which lost 4 bases and 4 bases, there was a span of 8 bases. CDR1 is DFQATT, CDR2 SNEGSKA, per germline (reference sequence). The CDR3 sequence is 11 residues long. The CDR3 is CSATTSYEQYF. The CDR3 DNA is TGCAGTGCTACGACATCGTACGAGCAGTACTTC.

As regards this clone: The sample has other DNA sequences that encode this CDR3 too. The rearrangement uses TRBV30 and TRBJ2-5; TRBD2 matches at 7 bases. After removal of 0 bases from V and 2 bases from J, the junction contained 0 bases not matched to a gene. The CDR3 sequence is 13 residues long. Looked up from germline, CDR1 is GTSNPN and CDR2 is SVGIG (reference sequence). This chain's CDR3 is CAWSVGGQETQYF. Here the CDR3 DNA reads TGTGCCTGGAGTGTGGGGGGGCAAGAGACCCAGTACTTC.

V is TRBV5-1 and J is TRBJ2-1; D is perhaps TRBD1 (6 bases). The length of the CDR3 is 15 residues. Germline V gives CDR1 SGHRS, CDR2 YFSETQ. V lost 4 bases to trimming and J lost 4 bases, with 15 bases between them. Written as DNA, the CDR3 is TGCGCCAGCAGCCTACTTGGGGGCACATACAATGAGCAGTTCTTC. Translating it yields CASSLLGGTYNEQFF. The whole variable domain, filled in from reference TRBV5-1 and TRBJ2-1, reads KAGVTQTPRYLIKTRGQQVTLSCSPISGHRSVSWYQQTPGQGLQFLFEYFSETQRNKGNFPGRFSGRQFSNSRSEMNVSTLELGDSALYLCASSLLGGTYNEQFFGPGTRLTVL.

This clone was recorded a few times. J is TRBJ2-5 and V is TRBV2; D call uncertain. Germline V gene lookup returns CDR1 SNHLY and CDR2 FYNNEI. CDR3 length equals 15 residues. V was clipped by 7 bases and J by 5 bases, with 20 bases between them. CDR3 sequence: CASMSLYLLRETQYF. Written as DNA, the CDR3 is TGTGCCAGCATGTCACTATACCTATTGCGGGAGACCCAGTACTTC. Supplemented by reference TRBV2 and TRBJ2-5, the full variable domain reads EPEVTQTPSHQVTQMGQEVILRCVPISNHLYFYWYRQILGQKVEFLVSFYNNEISEKSEIFDDQFSVERPDGSNFTLKIRSTKLEDSAMYFCASMSLYLLRETQYFGPGTRLLVL.

This clone was picked up one time. The gene calls are TRBV30 and TRBJ2-2; no definite D call. Germline lookup yields CDR1 GTSNPN and CDR2 SVGIG (reference sequence). There are 13 residues in the CDR3. Trimming stripped 5 bases from V and 0 bases from J, with 7 bases between. In DNA, the CDR3 is TGTGCCTGGGGACCTACGAACACCGGGGAGCTGTTTTTT. Encoded protein: CAWGPTNTGELFF.

Comment on this clone: Other DNA variants within this sample encode the same CDR3. The genes are TRBV6-5 and TRBJ1-6; tentatively, D is TRBD1 (5 bases). CDR1 MNHEY and CDR2 SVGAGI come from the germline V gene. The CDR3 covers 13 residues. Trimming removed 6 bases at V and 9 bases at J, with 12 bases between. CDR3 sequence (DNA): TGTGCCAGCAGCAGACAGCGCGGTTCACCCCTCCACTTT. It codes for CASSRQRGSPLHF.

The chain combines TRBV27 with TRBJ1-1, with TRBD1 as a possible D gene (5 bases). In germline, CDR1 is MNHEY, CDR2 SMNVEV (reference sequence). V gave up 4 bases and J gave up 1 base, with 10 bases separating them. The CDR3 contains 14 residues. The CDR3, as DNA: TGTGCCAGCAGTTCAAGGGACGGGAACACTGAAGCTTTCTTT. Amino acid sequence: CASSSRDGNTEAFF.

This clone appeared a few times. This chain connects TRBV30 to TRBJ1-3; D is undetermined. The germline V gene encodes CDR1 GTSNPN and CDR2 SVGIG (reference sequence). The CDR3 contains 11 residues. Trimming pared 2 bases from V and 7 bases from J, leaving 6 bases between. The CDR3, as DNA: TGTGCCTGGAGTTCCCAGAACACCATATATTTT. Translating it yields CAWSSQNTIYF.

This chain links TRBV6-5 with TRBJ2-7; 8 nucleotides agree with TRBD1. Looked up from germline, CDR1 is MNHEY and CDR2 is SVGAGI. The CDR3 loop spans 15 amino acids. V shed 5 bases, J shed 1 base, and the junction held 7 bases outside the gene matches. CDR3 nucleotide sequence: TGTGCCAGCAGTCAGGGACAGGTTGGATCCTACGAGCAGTACTTC. Amino acids: CASSQGQVGSYEQYF.

The gene calls are TRBV10-2 and TRBJ1-2, with D uncertain. V was pared by 2 bases and J by 2 bases, with 6 bases between. The CDR3 contains 13 residues. CDR1 is WSHSY, CDR2 SAAADI, per germline. This CDR3 is CASSENANYGYTF. CDR3 bases: TGCGCCAGCAGTGAGAATGCAAACTATGGCTACACCTTC.

The chain carries TRBV10-3 and TRBJ2-5, with D uncertain. The germline CDR1 and CDR2 sequences are ENHRY and SYGVKD. Trimming pared 5 bases from V and 5 bases from J, leaving 9 bases between. The CDR3 totals 12 residues. The CDR3 spells CAISWGGETQYF. The DNA for the CDR3 is TGTGCCATCAGTTGGGGTGGGGAGACCCAGTACTTC.

This rearrangement joins TRBV30 to TRBJ2-4, with D maybe TRBD2 (5 bases). V was clipped by 1 base and J by 7 bases, with 11 bases between them. There are 13 residues in the CDR3. CDR1 and CDR2 from the germline V gene are GTSNPN and SVGIG (reference sequence). The DNA of the CDR3 is TGTGCCTGGAGTGGCAGCGGATCCAACATTCAGTACTTC. Its translation is CAWSGSGSNIQYF.

The chain recombines TRBV5-1 with TRBJ2-5; 7 bases line up with TRBD1. CDR1 and CDR2 (germline): SGHRS, YFSETQ. This CDR3 spans 15 amino acids. J gave up 5 bases and V 0 bases, and 7 bases lay outside the gene matches. CDR3 sequence (DNA): TGCGCCAGCAGCTTGGATACAGGGGTAGAGGAGACCCAGTACTTC. Its translation: CASSLDTGVEETQYF.

CDR3 nucleotide sequence: TGCAGCCATGCAGGGGGCTGTCAGCCCCAGCATTTT. Translating it yields CSHAGGCQPQHF. The chain recombines TRBV29-1 with TRBJ1-5; 8 nucleotides line up with TRBD1. The germline CDR1 and CDR2 sequences are SQVTM and ANQGSEA. This CDR3 spans 12 amino acids. Trimming cost V 8 bases and J 6 bases; bases outside gene matches: 6.

The chain joins TRBV30 to TRBJ2-7; 9 bases fit TRBD1. After removal of 2 bases from V and 1 base from J, the junction contained 6 bases not matched to a gene. The CDR3 spans 15 residues. The germline CDR1 and CDR2 sequences are GTSNPN and SVGIG (reference sequence). The CDR3 region has the DNA TGTGCCTGGAGTACAGGGGGCTTTCGGTCCTACGAGCAGTACTTC. This sequence encodes CAWSTGGFRSYEQYF.

The V gene is TRBV15, the J gene TRBJ2-4; D gene ambiguous. The CDR3 sequence is 16 residues long. Trimming took 7 bases from V and 1 from J, leaving 17 bases between them. CDR1 LNHNV and CDR2 YYDKDF come from the germline V gene (reference sequence). CDR3 bases: TGTGCCACCACGCAGAGGATGCTAGGCGCCAAAAACATTCAGTACTTC. Protein: CATTQRMLGAKNIQYF. The full variable domain, in which reference TRBV15 and TRBJ2-4 provide the parts outside the CDR3, is DAMVIQNPRYQVTQFGKPVTLSCSQTLNHNVMYWYQQKSSQAPKLLFHYYDKDFNNEADTPDNFQSRRPNTSFCFLDIRSPGLGDTAMYLCATTQRMLGAKNIQYFGAGTRLSVL.

The chain employs TRBV5-1 and TRBJ2-1, with D possibly being TRBD2 (6 bases). Germline CDR1 and CDR2: SGHRS and YFSETQ. V was trimmed by 2 bases and J by 6 bases, leaving 12 bases between them. CDR3 length: 14 residues. This CDR3 is CASSFSGTVNEQFF. The CDR3 nucleotides are TGCGCCAGCAGCTTCTCCGGGACTGTCAATGAGCAGTTCTTC.

This sequence joins TRBV25-1 and TRBJ1-5; D call uncertain. V was trimmed by 4 bases and J by 3 bases, leaving 13 bases between them. CDR1 is MGHDK and CDR2 is SYGVNS in the germline V gene. The CDR3 is 15 residues long. CDR3 nucleotide sequence: TGTGCCAGCAGTGGCGAAGGCGGGTTCAATCAGCCCCAGCATTTT. This translates into CASSGEGGFNQPQHF. The entire variable domain, with the rest obtained from reference TRBV25-1 and TRBJ1-5, is as follows: EADIYQTPRYLVIGTGKKITLECSQTMGHDKMYWYQQDPGMELHLIHYSYGVNSTEKGDLSSESTVSRIRTEHFPLTLESARPSHTSQYLCASSGEGGFNQPQHFGDGTRLSIL.

This clone has more than one count but fewer than ten. The chain links TRBV7-2 to TRBJ2-5, with D possibly called TRBD1 or TRBD2 (5 bases each). Germline lookup yields CDR1 SGHTA and CDR2 FQGNSA. CDR3 size: 14 residues. V was shortened by 5 bases and J by 2 bases, with 12 bases between the two germline ends. The CDR3 DNA sequence: TGTGCCAGCAGCATTGGGACGGGACAAGAGACCCAGTACTTC. Translated: CASSIGTGQETQYF. Complete variable domain (other parts from reference TRBV7-2 and TRBJ2-5): GAGVSQSPSNKVTEKGKDVELRCDPISGHTALYWYRQSLGQGLEFLIYFQGNSAPDKSGLPSDRFSAERTGGSVSTLTIQRTQQEDSAVYLCASSIGTGQETQYFGPGTRLLVL.

CDR3 nucleotide sequence: TGCAGCGTTGCCGGGACTAGCGGGGGACCTAGCACAGATACGCAGTATTTT. Amino acid sequence: CSVAGTSGGPSTDTQYF. V is TRBV29-1 and J is TRBJ2-3; TRBD2 matches at 14 bases. The CDR3 length is 17 residues. V lost 4 bases to trimming and J lost 0 bases; unmatched junction nucleotides: 6. Germline V lookup: CDR1 SQVTM, CDR2 ANQGSEA.

The chain carries TRBV30 and TRBJ1-1; 7 bases align to TRBD1. The V segment lost 3 bases and the J segment 6 bases; nucleotides outside the gene matches: 13. Germline assignment: CDR1 GTSNPN and CDR2 SVGIG (reference sequence). This CDR3 has 15 residues. DNA for the CDR3: TGTGCCTGGAGAATTCTGACAGGGCCAGGGGCTGAAGCTTTCTTT. It codes for CAWRILTGPGAEAFF. The entire variable domain, with the rest obtained from reference TRBV30 and TRBJ1-1, is as follows: SQTIHQWPATLVQPVGSPLSLECTVEGTSNPNLYWYRQAAGRGLQLLFYSVGIGQISSEVPQNLSASRPQDRQFILSSKKLLLSDSGFYLCAWRILTGPGAEAFFGQGTRLTVV.

The V call is TRBV5-1, the J call TRBJ2-2; 7 positions match TRBD1. With 7 bases clipped from V and 3 bases from J, the junction kept 12 bases outside the gene matches. The germline gives CDR1 SGHRS, CDR2 YFSETQ. The CDR3 runs to 16 residues. For the CDR3, the DNA is TGCGCCAGCTCCAAAGGGGGCCAGGGGGACACCGGGGAGCTGTTTTTT. This gives the protein CASSKGGQGDTGELFF.

The CDR3 here is CSVGNRVNTEAFF. The CDR3 nucleotides are TGCAGCGTAGGGAACAGGGTGAACACTGAAGCTTTCTTT. The chain carries TRBV29-1 and TRBJ1-1; D is perhaps TRBD1 (6 bases). The CDR3 covers 13 residues. Germline loops: CDR1 SQVTM, CDR2 ANQGSEA. V gave up 6 bases and J gave up 0 bases, with 11 bases separating them. Filled out from reference TRBV29-1 and TRBJ1-1, the complete variable domain reads SAVISQKPSRDICQRGTSLTIQCQVDSQVTMMFWYRQQPGQSLTLIATANQGSEATYESGFVIDKFPISRPNLTFSTLTVSNMSPEDSSIYLCSVGNRVNTEAFFGQGTRLTVV.

The rearrangement links TRBV9 to TRBJ2-5; 7 bases map to TRBD1. The CDR3 totals 13 residues. The ends lost 1 base at V and 5 bases at J; junction bases unmatched: 2. Germline CDR1 reads SGDLS; CDR2 reads YYNGEE. The CDR3 protein is CASSVRGRETQYF. CDR3 coding DNA: TGTGCCAGCAGCGTAAGGGGGCGGGAGACCCAGTACTTC.